The 5 T cell receptor beta chains reported below all come from one sample, sequenced in a study of early stage breast cancer tumors (TCRdb year 2017). The library was built by means of the immunoSEQ multiplex PCR assay. Not all clones reach the TCRdb copy of this immuneACCESS table, which keeps in-frame sequences only. Checked studies attribute under half of the gap to unresolved V genes and leave the rest unexplained. This sample gives about 72,000 clones in total; roughly 84% of them show up just once. Approximately 3.7% of the sample is held by the ten biggest clonotypes. The sample comprised blood. The receptors shown here come from a person between 60 and 70 years old with breast cancer.

This clone appeared a few times. V and J are TRBV30 and TRBJ1-1; no clear D gene. CDR3 length: 13 amino acids. V shed 3 bases and J shed 1 base, with 9 bases lying between them. Germline values: CDR1 GTSNPN, CDR2 SVGIG (reference sequence). The DNA for the CDR3 is TGTGCCTGGAGGGGAAGAGGGAACACTGAAGCTTTCTTT. Protein: CAWRGRGNTEAFF.

The chain employs TRBV11-2 and TRBJ2-1; D possibly corresponds to TRBD1 (5 bases). The V gene's germline CDR1 is SGHAT and CDR2 FQNNGV. The CDR3 consists of 15 residues. Trimming pared 0 bases from V and 12 bases from J, leaving 18 bases between. The CDR3 loop is CASSLDQISARGQFF. The CDR3 DNA is TGTGCCAGCAGCTTAGATCAAATCTCGGCTAGGGGGCAGTTCTTC. The complete variable domain, with remaining parts taken from reference TRBV11-2 and TRBJ2-1, reads EAGVAQSPRYKIIEKRQSVAFWCNPISGHATLYWYQQILGQGPKLLIQFQNNGVVDDSQLPKDRFSAERLKGVDSTLKIQPAKLEDSAVYLCASSLDQISARGQFFGPGTRLTVL.

The rearrangement uses TRBV11-1 and TRBJ2-3; TRBD2 matches at 12 bases. The V gene's germline CDR1 is SGHAT and CDR2 FQDESV (reference sequence). V lost 6 bases to trimming and J lost 5 bases; unmatched junction nucleotides: 12. The length of the CDR3 is 17 residues. The CDR3 sequence is CASSRLAGATMGDTQYF. The CDR3 DNA reads as TGTGCCAGCAGTCGACTAGCGGGGGCCACAATGGGAGATACGCAGTATTTT.

The V and J genes are TRBV5-6 and TRBJ1-1, with D maybe TRBD1 (6 bases). Germline V CDR1 and CDR2: SGHDT, YYEEEE. The germline V and J ends were trimmed by 1 base and 7 bases, with 11 bases remaining between them. The CDR3 has 13 residues. The chain's CDR3 is CASSLQGRVEAFF. The CDR3 bases are TGTGCCAGCAGCTTGCAGGGGCGAGTTGAAGCTTTCTTT.

The chain recombines TRBV5-1 with TRBJ2-5; D possibly corresponds to TRBD2 (6 bases). The CDR3 totals 15 residues. The germline V and J ends were trimmed by 6 bases and 3 bases, with 18 bases remaining between them. CDR1 and CDR2 from the germline V gene are SGHRS and YFSETQ. CDR3 amino acids: CASKRDGGAEETQYF. In DNA form, the CDR3 reads TGCGCCAGCAAGAGGGACGGGGGTGCCGAAGAGACCCAGTACTTC. Full variable domain (rest looked up from reference TRBV5-1 and TRBJ2-5): KAGVTQTPRYLIKTRGQQVTLSCSPISGHRSVSWYQQTPGQGLQFLFEYFSETQRNKGNFPGRFSGRQFSNSRSEMNVSTLELGDSALYLCASKRDGGAEETQYFGPGTRLLVL.